This TCR beta chain was retrieved from a study of T-cell memory formation after mild COVID-19. Study-wide results and caveats: Memory cells collected pre-infection included some clones that later responded, suggesting cross-reactive memory joined.

The table lists this clonotype with a few counts. Its matching antigen is unknown. This CDR3 is built from 14 residues. Germline CDR1 reads MDHEN; CDR2 reads SYDVKM. With 3 bases removed from V and 5 bases from J, the gap between germline ends came to 12 bases. TCRdb called the 5' RACE reads again in MiXCR, with one record for every CDR3 protein. The table lists approximately 580,000 distinct CDR3 sequences, 20% of them singletons. The origin of this receptor is an adult woman who had mild COVID-19 (a few samples of this study predate the infection). Cell type and time point are not known. Sequencing was carried out using PBMCs or a T cell subset sorted from them (not recorded which). This chain uses TRBV28 with TRBJ2-3; perhaps TRBD1 as D (6 bases). CDR3 DNA sequence: TGTGCCAGCAGTTTTGTGGGGGCTGGAGATACGCAGTATTTT. It specifies CASSFVGAGDTQYF.